The rows below give T cell receptor beta chains drawn from one sample of a study of blood T cell repertoires in COVID-19. Using immunoSEQ multiplex PCR, the repertoire was profiled, and TCRdb retains in-frame clones only, with some absent. The sample shows about 97,000 clones, 75% to 95% of them seen only once. Sequencing input: peripheral blood. The receptor source for this set is a man aged 18-30 years with acute or convalescent COVID-19. Both conserved end residues are part of each CDR3. D genes are given only for firm matches. Clone size appears in some rows only: once, few, many, or a class for an expanded clone.

17,TRBV14,TRBD2,once,TRBJ2-1,TGTGCCAGCAGCCAGAGACAGTTAGCGGGAGACTACAATGAGCAGTTCTTC,CASSQRQLAGDYNEQFF
11,TRBV20-1,-,-,TRBJ2-1,TGCAGTGCTAGAGGAGTGAGTGAGCAGTTCTTC,CSARGVSEQFF
16,TRBV2,TRBD2,-,TRBJ2-1,TGTGCCAGCAGTGCCGATAAGGGACTAGCGGGGGTTGAGCAGTTCTTC,CASSADKGLAGVEQFF
12,TRBV2,-,-,TRBJ2-7,TGTGCCAGCGGGAGTCCCTCCTACGAGCAGTACTTC,CASGSPSYEQYF
15,TRBV9,-,-,TRBJ1-1,TGTGCCAGCAGCCCGAGGGGGGGAGCGAACACTGAAGCTTTCTTT,CASSPRGGANTEAFF
14,TRBV27,-,once,TRBJ2-2,TGTGCCAGCAGTACAGGGTTCAACACCGGGGAGCTGTTTTTT,CASSTGFNTGELFF
18,TRBV10-3,-,-,TRBJ2-4,TGTGCCATCAGTGAACTGAGGAAGGATCTCTCCGACAAAAACATTCAGTACTTC,CAISELRKDLSDKNIQYF
13,TRBV2,TRBD1,-,TRBJ1-2,TGTGCCAGCGATAACTCCGGGACAGGGCACTACACCTTC,CASDNSGTGHYTF
14,TRBV6-4,-,-,TRBJ2-1,TGTGCCAGTTCTCAGATATACGCCGACAATGAGCAGTTCTTC,CASSQIYADNEQFF
16,TRBV9,-,-,TRBJ1-6,TGTGCCAGCAGCGCGAAGGGGGGAGGGTCTAATTCACCCCTCCACTTT,CASSAKGGGSNSPLHF
14,TRBV7-9,-,-,TRBJ2-3,TGTGCCAGCAGCTTAGCGGGCAGCACAGATACGCAGTATTTT,CASSLAGSTDTQYF
14,TRBV6-5,-,-,TRBJ1-2,TGTGCCAGCAGTTACTCGACCGGGGGAAATGGCTACACCTTC,CASSYSTGGNGYTF
15,TRBV6-5,-,-,TRBJ2-2,TGTGCCAGCAGTTGGGGGCCGATGAACACCGGGGAGCTGTTTTTT,CASSWGPMNTGELFF
16,TRBV6-1,-,-,TRBJ1-6,TGTGCCAGCAGTGAATATCCTAGCTCCTATAATTCACCCCTCCACTTT,CASSEYPSSYNSPLHF
15,TRBV3-1/TRBV3-2,-,-,TRBJ2-5,TGTGCCAGCAGCCAAGCCCCGTCTCTCCAAGAGACCCAGTACTTC,CASSQAPSLQETQYF
14,TRBV27,-,-,TRBJ1-1,TGTGCCAGCAGTTTAAGGGGTATGAACACTGAAGCTTTCTTT,CASSLRGMNTEAFF
13,TRBV19,-,-,TRBJ1-1,TGTGCCAGCTCAACGACAGGGAACACTGAAGCTTTCTTT,CASSTTGNTEAFF
15,TRBV5-1,TRBD1,once,TRBJ2-2,TGCGCCAGCAGCGAAAGACAGGGGGAAGGCGGGGAGCTGTTTTTT,CASSERQGEGGELFF
16,TRBV24-1,TRBD2,once,TRBJ2-5,TGTGCCACCAGTGAACCACTAGCGGGGGGACAAGAGACCCAGTACTTC,CATSEPLAGGQETQYF
16,TRBV5-6,TRBD1,-,TRBJ2-7,TGTGCCAGCAGCTCCGGGACAGTCTATAGCTCCTACGAGCAGTACTTC,CASSSGTVYSSYEQYF
15,TRBV5-1,TRBD1,-,TRBJ1-2,TGCGCCAGCAGCTCCGGACAGGGGGCTAACTATGGCTACACCTTC,CASSSGQGANYGYTF
17,TRBV7-9,-,-,TRBJ1-6,TGTGCCAGCAGCTTAGAGGGGAAACCCTCCTATAATTCACCCCTCCACTTT,CASSLEGKPSYNSPLHF
14,TRBV6-1,-,-,TRBJ1-1,TGTGCCAGCAGTGAAAGAGTTTTGAACACTGAAGCTTTCTTT,CASSERVLNTEAFF
18,TRBV9,TRBD1,-,TRBJ1-2,TGTGCCAGCAGCGCGGCCGGGACAGGTAAAGGACCCAACTATGGCTACACCTTC,CASSAAGTGKGPNYGYTF
17,TRBV24-1,TRBD2,once,TRBJ2-3,TGTGCCACCAGTGATTCGACCGGGAGGGTTCGCACAGATACGCAGTATTTT,CATSDSTGRVRTDTQYF
15,TRBV9,-,-,TRBJ1-1,TGTGCCAGCAGCGTACAAGCGGTCCCGAACACTGAAGCTTTCTTT,CASSVQAVPNTEAFF
19,TRBV6-6,TRBD1,-,TRBJ1-4,TGTGCCAGCAGCTCCCAAACGGGACAGCGCCTTGAAGCTAATGAAAAACTGTTTTTT,CASSSQTGQRLEANEKLFF
14,TRBV5-1,-,-,TRBJ1-1,TGCGCCAGCACCCCGTGGGGGGAGGGCACTGAAGCTTTCTTT,CASTPWGEGTEAFF
17,TRBV5-1,TRBD1,-,TRBJ2-1,TGCGCCAGCAGCCCTAGAGGGTGGACAGGGGGGCACAATGAGCAGTTCTTC,CASSPRGWTGGHNEQFF
16,TRBV5-4,-,-,TRBJ1-3,TGTGCCAGCAGCTTGGCCGGAGGCCCCACTGGAAACACCATATATTTT,CASSLAGGPTGNTIYF
14,TRBV5-1,-,-,TRBJ1-5,TGCGCCAGCAGCTTGGGGCAGGACAATCAGCCCCAGCATTTT,CASSLGQDNQPQHF
14,TRBV27,TRBD2,-,TRBJ2-5,TGTGCCAGCAGTTTCGGGGCTAGCGGGGAGACCCAGTACTTC,CASSFGASGETQYF
12,TRBV28,-,-,TRBJ1-2,TGTGCCAGCACCCTGACAGCTAATGGCTACACCTTC,CASTLTANGYTF
13,TRBV10-3,-,-,TRBJ1-1,TGTGCCATCACCGAGGGAACGAACACTGAAGCTTTCTTT,CAITEGTNTEAFF
14,TRBV27,TRBD2,-,TRBJ2-5,TGTGCCAGCAGTTCGGGACTAGCGATAGAGACCCAGTACTTC,CASSSGLAIETQYF
14,TRBV6-5,TRBD2,once,TRBJ2-7,TGTGCCAGCAGTCCCCTAGCGGGAGCTGTCGAGCAGTACTTC,CASSPLAGAVEQYF
15,TRBV5-6,-,-,TRBJ1-1,TGTGCCAGCAGCTTAGTGGACAGCTGGAACACTGAAGCTTTCTTT,CASSLVDSWNTEAFF
13,TRBV3-1/TRBV3-2,-,-,TRBJ2-7,TGTGCCAGCAGCCAACTGGGAGGCTACGAGCAGTACTTC,CASSQLGGYEQYF
15,TRBV27,-,-,TRBJ1-6,TGTGCCAGCAGAGATGGCAGGGGCTTAAAATCACCCCTCCACTTT,CASRDGRGLKSPLHF
16,TRBV19,-,-,TRBJ1-1,TGTGCCAGTAGTAAGGGACTAAATGGATTGAACACTGAAGCTTTCTTT,CASSKGLNGLNTEAFF
14,TRBV19,TRBD1,-,TRBJ1-5,TGTGCCAGCAGACAGGGGGCCCTCAATCAGCCCCAGCATTTT,CASRQGALNQPQHF
15,TRBV3-1/TRBV3-2,TRBD2,-,TRBJ2-4,TGTGCCAGCAGCCTCGGAGGGTGGGGGGGTAACATTCAGTACTTC,CASSLGGWGGNIQYF
18,TRBV7-2,TRBD2,few,TRBJ2-7,TGTGCCAGCTACCCTTCCCCGGGACTAGCGGGAGAAACCAGGGAGCAGTACTTC,CASYPSPGLAGETREQYF
13,TRBV4-1,-,-,TRBJ2-1,TGCGCCAGCAGCCAAGCAGGGTTCCTGGCCCAGTTCTTC,CASSQAGFLAQFF
17,TRBV7-2,-,-,TRBJ1-4,TGTGCCAGCAGCTTACGGGTCCAGAGCGGGGTCAGCGAAAAACTGTTTTTT,CASSLRVQSGVSEKLFF
14,TRBV19,-,-,TRBJ1-5,TGTGCCAGTAGTGAATGGAGGGATTATCAGCCCCAGCATTTT,CASSEWRDYQPQHF
14,TRBV5-1,TRBD1,-,TRBJ2-7,TGCGCCAGCAGCGCCGGGACAGGGAGGTACGAGCAGTACTTC,CASSAGTGRYEQYF
15,TRBV19,-,-,TRBJ1-2,TGTGCCAGTAGTATGCCCAGGGGTCGGAATTATGGCTACACCTTC,CASSMPRGRNYGYTF
15,TRBV27,TRBD1,-,TRBJ1-5,TGTGCCAGCAGTCCCGGGACAGGGGGGTATCAGCCCCAGCATTTT,CASSPGTGGYQPQHF
14,TRBV3-1/TRBV3-2,TRBD2,-,TRBJ2-7,TGTGCCAGCAGCCAAAGTCTAGGGAGGGACGAGCAGTACTTC,CASSQSLGRDEQYF
14,TRBV10-3,TRBD1,-,TRBJ1-1,TGTGCCATCAGAGGGGGACAGGGGGCGACTGAAGCTTTCTTT,CAIRGGQGATEAFF
15,TRBV9,TRBD2,-,TRBJ2-1,TGTGCCAGCAGCGTTGGGCTAGCGGTTTACAATGAGCAGTTCTTC,CASSVGLAVYNEQFF
16,TRBV19,TRBD2,-,TRBJ2-3,TGTGCCAGCTCCGGGACTAGCGGGGCTAGCACAGATACGCAGTATTTT,CASSGTSGASTDTQYF